The entry that follows covers one T cell receptor beta chain sequence. The data were obtained in a study of PD-L1 blockade in urothelial cancer. For the study at large: It was in 2014 that patients started atezolizumab at 1,200 mg intravenously every 3 weeks. Male patients with bladder-origin urothelial cancer numbered about 90% of the 29. Individuals in the cohort had been given 0 to 3 earlier chemotherapy regimens. Blood was analyzed 3 weeks (second dose) and 6 weeks after treatment start.

The method was immunoSEQ multiplex PCR; TCRdb's version includes in-frame clones alone and lacks a portion of them. The sample has 80,000 to 90,000 clones, more than 75% seen once. Indicated time point: pretreatment peripheral blood. The CDR3 totals 16 residues. Trimming cost V 4 bases and J 3 bases, with 15 bases left between them. The germline gives CDR1 MGHRA, CDR2 YSYEKL. This TCR derives from a man between 60 and 75 years old with urothelial cancer. This chain joins TRBV4-1 and TRBJ2-2; no clear D. The source was PBMCs, collected around atezolizumab (anti-PD-L1) treatment. The CDR3 reads CASSPAGFPDTGELFF. In DNA form, the CDR3 reads TGCGCCAGCAGCCCCGCCGGGTTTCCCGACACCGGGGAGCTGTTTTTT.